Shown below are 28 T cell receptor beta chains from a single sample sequenced in a study of Graves' ophthalmopathy and Graves' hyperthyroidism (dated by TCRdb to 2016 to 2018). Data came from an Illumina HiSeq 2000. For repertoire sequencing, the TCR beta CDR3 regions were amplified from RNA transcripts. HTBI primers and the Qiagen OneStep RT-PCR kit were used in a first-round RT-PCR, which was followed by a second-round multiplex PCR, size selection and purification. Clones were called with MiXCR by TCRdb after fastp trimmed the public reads at Q25, and only in-frame beta chains were retained. Here each entry gathers all rows of one CDR3 protein and keeps the most common genes and DNA. This sample gives under 400,000 distinct CDR3 sequences in total; roughly 15% of them show up just once. The ten largest clones represent 12% of the sample. Sequenced input: peripheral blood. The origin of the receptors is an adult man with Graves' ophthalmopathy.

The V call is TRBV11-2, the J call TRBJ2-5, with a weak D call TRBD2 (5 bases). The germline gives CDR1 SGHAT, CDR2 FQNNGV. The CDR3 consists of 14 residues. With 8 bases removed from V and 1 base from J, the gap between germline ends came to 14 bases. The CDR3 sequence: CASRLRAAQETQYF. In DNA, the CDR3 is TGTGCCAGCCGTCTGCGGGCAGCCCAAGAGACCCAGTACTTC. Variable domain in full (rest from reference TRBV11-2 and TRBJ2-5): EAGVAQSPRYKIIEKRQSVAFWCNPISGHATLYWYQQILGQGPKLLIQFQNNGVVDDSQLPKDRFSAERLKGVDSTLKIQPAKLEDSAVYLCASRLRAAQETQYFGPGTRLLVL.

The V and J genes are TRBV10-3 and TRBJ2-7; 14 bases fit TRBD2. V trimming: 2 bases; J trimming: 5 bases; junction bases outside the gene matches: 5. CDR1 ENHRY and CDR2 SYGVKD come from the germline V gene. The CDR3 totals 16 residues. CDR3 amino acids: CAISEGGLAGANEQYF. CDR3 DNA: TGTGCCATCAGTGAGGGGGGACTAGCGGGAGCCAACGAGCAGTACTTC.

V is TRBV18 and J is TRBJ2-5, with 7 bases that match TRBD1. V lost 6 bases to trimming and J lost 5 bases; unmatched junction nucleotides: 24. Germline V gives CDR1 KGHSH, CDR2 LQKENI. The CDR3 consists of 19 residues. CDR3 in amino acids: CASSLRTGLYGSRAETQYF. The CDR3 DNA follows: TGTGCCAGCTCTCTCCGGACAGGTTTATATGGGTCCCGAGCGGAGACCCAGTACTTC.

This clonotype was observed at least ten times. This sequence joins TRBV29-1 and TRBJ2-2, with 8 bases lining up with TRBD1. The junction had 3 bases not matched to a gene; V was cut back by 4 bases and J by 2 bases. There are 14 residues in the CDR3. Germline CDR1 is SQVTM and CDR2 is ANQGSEA. The CDR3 nucleotides read TGCAGCGTTGCGGACAGGGCCAACACCGGGGAGCTGTTTTTT. Its protein is CSVADRANTGELFF.

V and J are TRBV20-1 and TRBJ2-5; D possibly corresponds to TRBD2 (5 bases). The V end was cut by 5 bases, the J end by 3 bases, with 13 bases between. Germline-derived CDR1 and CDR2 are DFQATT and SNEGSKA (reference sequence). The CDR3 is made up of 13 amino acids. CDR3 loop: CSAGRTGKETQYF. The CDR3 DNA is TGCAGTGCTGGGCGGACTGGAAAAGAGACCCAGTACTTC.

This clonotype was seen many times. The CDR3 DNA reads as TGTGCCACCAGTGAAGGTCGGACAGGGGGCTATGGCTACACCTTC. It specifies CATSEGRTGGYGYTF. The chain combines TRBV24-1 with TRBJ1-2, with 10 bases fitting TRBD1. The CDR3 is made up of 15 amino acids. CDR1 KGHDR and CDR2 SFDVKD come from the germline V gene. V shed 4 bases and J 4 bases; nucleotides not matched to a gene: 5.

In its sample, this clonotype was seen many times. The junction shows a germline mismatch at one end, possibly a read error. The rearrangement uses TRBV11-2 and TRBJ2-6, with unresolved D. Germline V gene sequence: CDR1 SGHAT, CDR2 FQNNGV. The CDR3 extends over 15 amino acids. The CDR3 DNA reads TGTGCCAGCAGATTAGGAACCTCTGGGGCCAACGTCCTGACTTTC. Residues: CASRLGTSGANVLTF.

In this sample, this clonotype turned up many times. V gene TRBV6-1 combines with J gene TRBJ1-1, with 8 nucleotides matching TRBD1. Trimming removed 5 bases from V and 2 bases from J; junction bases left unmatched: 13. Germline V gene sequence: CDR1 MNHNS, CDR2 SASEGT. The CDR3 consists of 17 residues. The CDR3 loop is CASSSALAGGSNTEAFF. CDR3 nucleotide sequence: TGTGCCAGCAGTAGCGCATTGGCAGGGGGCAGCAACACTGAAGCTTTCTTT.

This clonotype was found many times. DNA for the CDR3: TGTGCCTCCGGGTCGGCCGAGACCCAGTACTTC. Residues: CASGSAETQYF. The chain couples TRBV10-3 to TRBJ2-5, with D uncertain. The germline V gene encodes CDR1 ENHRY and CDR2 SYGVKD. CDR3 length: 11 amino acids. Trimming removed 11 bases from V and 5 bases from J, with 12 bases in between.

Ten or more counts support this clonotype. This chain uses TRBV7-2 with TRBJ2-5, with D hard to call. Trimming took off 1 base at V and 5 bases at J, with 5 bases between the two ends. CDR3 size: 12 residues. From germline, CDR1 is SGHTA and CDR2 FQGNSA. The CDR3 DNA sequence: TGTGCCAGCAGCTTAGGGTCGGAGACCCAGTACTTC. Amino acid sequence: CASSLGSETQYF.

This clonotype was seen at least ten times. This chain joins TRBV5-1 and TRBJ1-1; TRBD1 is a possible D gene (5 bases). The CDR3 has 14 amino acids. Germline V gives CDR1 SGHRS, CDR2 YFSETQ. The V gene lost 0 bases and the J gene lost 2 bases, with 8 bases spanning the gap. CDR3: CASSLDGGNTEAFF. As DNA, the CDR3 is TGCGCCAGCAGCTTGGACGGGGGAAACACTGAAGCTTTCTTT.

This clonotype was counted at least ten times. This chain links TRBV6-2 or TRBV6-3 with TRBJ2-2; TRBD1 aligns across 7 bases. Looked up from germline, CDR1 is MNHEY and CDR2 is SVGEGT. The CDR3 is 15 residues long. V lost 6 bases to trimming and J lost 4 bases; unmatched junction nucleotides: 8. The CDR3 here is CASRSGQPSTGELFF. DNA for the CDR3: TGTGCCAGCAGATCGGGACAGCCTTCCACCGGGGAGCTGTTTTTT.

This clonotype has at least ten counts. The chain employs TRBV28 and TRBJ2-5, with 8 positions matching TRBD1. The CDR3 length is 14 residues. Germline CDR1 MDHEN, CDR2 SYDVKM. Trimming removed 3 bases from V and 5 bases from J; junction bases left unmatched: 5. The CDR3 nucleotides are TGTGCCAGCAGTTTCGGGGGACAGGATGAGACCCAGTACTTC. It is translated as CASSFGGQDETQYF.

This clonotype was recorded many times. The rearrangement uses TRBV19 and TRBJ1-1; D not resolved. The CDR3 runs 16 residues. In germline, CDR1 is LNHDA, CDR2 SQIVND (reference sequence). V dropped 3 bases and J dropped 2 bases, with 16 bases sitting between them. This CDR3 is CASSMRQERANTEAFF. In DNA form, the CDR3 reads TGTGCCAGTAGTATGAGGCAGGAGAGAGCCAACACTGAAGCTTTCTTT.

In this sample, this clonotype turned up many times. The chain combines TRBV7-9 with TRBJ1-1; possible D gene TRBD1, 6 bases. V lost 2 bases and J lost 1, with 11 bases in between. CDR1 SEHNR and CDR2 FQNEAQ come from the germline V gene (reference sequence). CDR3 length: 15 amino acids. CDR3 in amino acids: CASSLPGQSNTEAFF. For the CDR3, the DNA is TGTGCCAGCAGCTTACCTGGACAGTCGAACACTGAAGCTTTCTTT.

Comment on this clonotype: At one boundary the junction diverges from the germline segment, which might be a read error. The rearrangement uses TRBV6-5 and TRBJ2-7; D may match TRBD1 or TRBD2 (5 bases each). Germline-derived CDR1 and CDR2 are MNHEY and SVGAGI. The CDR3 loop spans 14 amino acids. In DNA, the CDR3 is TGTGCCAGCAGTTTCGACTCGGTCACGGGACCGAAGACCTTC. Amino acid sequence: CASSFDSVTGPKTF.

This clonotype has at least ten counts. J is TRBJ2-7 and V is TRBV9, with 9 bases aligning to TRBD2. There are 15 residues in the CDR3. Germline V lookup: CDR1 SGDLS, CDR2 YYNGEE. V was clipped by 5 bases and J by 3 bases; unmatched bases: 9. CDR3 amino acids: CASRDIAGALYEQYF. For the CDR3, the DNA is TGTGCCAGCAGGGACATAGCGGGAGCGCTCTACGAGCAGTACTTC.

There are many counts of this clonotype. The V gene is TRBV3-1, the J gene TRBJ1-1; 7 bases align to TRBD1. The V and J ends lost 6 bases and 0 bases, in that order; junction bases with no gene match: 4. The CDR3 runs to 14 residues. CDR1 is LGHDT, CDR2 YNNKEL, per germline (reference sequence). The CDR3 nucleotides are TGTGCCAGCAGAACGGACAGGATGAACACTGAAGCTTTCTTT. Amino acids: CASRTDRMNTEAFF.

The chain combines TRBV20-1 with TRBJ2-5, with a possible D match to TRBD1 (6 bases). V was pared by 5 bases and J by 6 bases, with 10 bases between. Per germline, CDR1 DFQATT and CDR2 SNEGSKA (reference sequence). The CDR3 extends over 11 amino acids. As DNA, the CDR3 is TGCAGTGCTCAGGACAGCCAGACCCAGTACTTC. Residues: CSAQDSQTQYF.

The chain joins TRBV6-4 to TRBJ1-6; unclear D gene. The CDR3 is made up of 13 amino acids. Germline assignment: CDR1 MRHNA and CDR2 SNTAGT. V was cut by 11 bases and J by 9 bases, with 17 bases left in between. CDR3: CAGAPARSSPLHF. The CDR3 DNA follows: TGTGCCGGAGCCCCCGCCCGGAGTTCACCCCTCCACTTT.

As for this clonotype: Just one base apart from a much larger clone, this may be a read error. This chain connects TRBV4-1 to TRBJ2-7; possibly TRBD1 for D (5 bases). Germline values: CDR1 MGHRA, CDR2 YSYEKL. This CDR3 is 16 amino acids long. The CDR3 coding sequence is TGCGTCAGCAGCGAAACGCCAGGCAGGGCGGCCTACGAGCAGTACTTC. Protein product: CVSSETPGRAAYEQYF.

CDR3 sequence: CASSLGGWSGANVLTF. The DNA for the CDR3 is TGTGCCAGCAGCTTAGGGGGGTGGTCTGGGGCCAACGTCCTGACTTTC. The chain carries TRBV11-2 and TRBJ2-6; TRBD1 or TRBD2 may be the D gene (5 bases each). Germline V gene data show CDR1 as SGHAT and CDR2 as FQNNGV. Trimming cost V 1 base and J 1 base, with 8 bases left between them. This CDR3 comprises 16 residues.

This clonotype was recorded many times. The V gene is TRBV27, the J gene TRBJ2-7; maybe TRBD2 (6 bases). Germline V gene data show CDR1 as MNHEY and CDR2 as SMNVEV (reference sequence). This CDR3 comprises 13 residues. V was trimmed by 3 bases and J by 4 bases, leaving 10 bases between them. DNA for the CDR3: TGTGCCAGCAGTTTCTATGGGGGGTACGAGCAGTACTTC. Translation: CASSFYGGYEQYF.

The rearrangement links TRBV29-1 to TRBJ2-2, with D perhaps matching TRBD1 (5 bases). Germline-derived CDR1 and CDR2 are SQVTM and ANQGSEA. The germline V and J ends were trimmed by 6 bases and 2 bases, with 10 bases remaining between them. This CDR3 spans 13 amino acids. As DNA, the CDR3 is TGCAGCGTCGTTGACAGTAACACCGGGGAGCTGTTTTTT. This encodes CSVVDSNTGELFF.

This clonotype was counted ten times or more. The V gene is TRBV7-9, the J gene TRBJ1-1; 7 bases align to TRBD1. Germline-derived CDR1 and CDR2 are SEHNR and FQNEAQ (reference sequence). Trimming removed 2 bases from V and 3 bases from J; junction bases left unmatched: 3. This CDR3 has 14 residues. CDR3 in amino acids: CASSLRQGDTEAFF. CDR3 coding DNA: TGTGCCAGCAGCTTAAGGCAGGGGGACACTGAAGCTTTCTTT.

The chain couples TRBV6-1 to TRBJ2-6; a weak D match, TRBD2 (5 bases). Per germline, CDR1 MNHNS and CDR2 SASEGT. Trimming took 2 bases from V and 2 from J, leaving 7 bases between them. The CDR3 consists of 15 residues. CDR3 in amino acids: CASSEWGAGANVLTF. The CDR3 DNA is TGTGCCAGCAGTGAATGGGGAGCTGGGGCCAACGTCCTGACTTTC.

This clonotype appeared many times. The chain employs TRBV5-5 and TRBJ2-2; no reliable D call. V gave up 3 bases and J gave up 4 bases, with 1 base separating them. Per germline, CDR1 SGHKS and CDR2 YYEKEE (reference sequence). The CDR3 loop spans 11 amino acids. The CDR3 DNA is TGTGCCAGCAGCTCCACCGGGGAGCTGTTTTTT. Its protein product is CASSSTGELFF. Full variable domain (outside the CDR3, taken from reference TRBV5-5 and TRBJ2-2): DAGVTQSPTHLIKTRGQQVTLRCSPISGHKSVSWYQQVLGQGPQFIFQYYEKEERGRGNFPDRFSARQFPNYSSELNVNALLLGDSALYLCASSSTGELFFGEGSRLTVL.

This clonotype appeared once. V is TRBV6-1 and J is TRBJ2-5; D not certain. V was clipped by 4 bases and J by 3 bases, with 9 bases between them. Germline values: CDR1 MNHNS, CDR2 SASEGT. This CDR3 spans 13 amino acids. The CDR3 here is CASSVDWKETQYF. CDR3 nucleotide sequence: TGTGCCAGCAGTGTCGACTGGAAAGAGACCCAGTACTTC.